Following are 22 T cell receptor beta chains from one sample sequenced in a study of blood T cell repertoires in COVID-19. Clones were sequenced by immunoSEQ multiplex PCR, and TCRdb holds only the in-frame ones, with some missing. The table lists about 200,000 clones, 70% to 90% of them singletons. Material: PBMCs or T cells enriched from blood (not recorded which). The receptors shown here come from a man younger than 40 who had recovered from COVID-19.

On this clone itself: Other DNA sequences within the sample encode an identical CDR3. The chain uses TRBV18 and TRBJ2-5; 7 bases agree with TRBD1. Germline V gives CDR1 KGHSH, CDR2 LQKENI. Trimming at V came to 2 bases and at J to 3 bases, leaving 0 bases not matched to a gene. The CDR3 spans 13 residues. The CDR3 sequence: CASSPGQEETQYF. DNA of the CDR3: TGTGCCAGCTCACCAGGACAGGAAGAGACCCAGTACTTC.

This CDR3 reads CASSSGGGYQETQYF. In DNA, the CDR3 is TGTGCCAGCAGTTCCGGCGGTGGGTACCAAGAGACCCAGTACTTC. The V and J genes are TRBV28 and TRBJ2-5, with D uncertain. V lost 4 bases to trimming and J lost 0 bases, with 12 bases between them. CDR1 is MDHEN, CDR2 SYDVKM, per germline. This CDR3 has 15 amino acids.

The chain recombines TRBV11-2 with TRBJ1-3, with 7 bases fitting TRBD1. Germline-derived CDR1 and CDR2 are SGHAT and FQNNGV. With V trimmed by 5 bases and J by 0 bases, 7 bases remained unmatched. This CDR3 comprises 16 residues. The CDR3 DNA is TGTGCCAGCAGCCACCCACAGGGGTACTCTGGAAACACCATATATTTT. Protein sequence: CASSHPQGYSGNTIYF.

The chain has TRBV11-2 and TRBJ1-1, with 7 bases matching TRBD1. V lost 1 base, J lost 0 bases, and 5 bases stayed unmatched. Germline-derived CDR1 and CDR2 are SGHAT and FQNNGV. This CDR3 is built from 16 residues. The chain's CDR3 is CASSLGTGILNTEAFF. DNA of the CDR3: TGTGCCAGCAGCTTAGGGACAGGAATATTGAACACTGAAGCTTTCTTT. The complete variable domain, with remaining parts taken from reference TRBV11-2 and TRBJ1-1, reads EAGVAQSPRYKIIEKRQSVAFWCNPISGHATLYWYQQILGQGPKLLIQFQNNGVVDDSQLPKDRFSAERLKGVDSTLKIQPAKLEDSAVYLCASSLGTGILNTEAFFGQGTRLTVV.

V gene TRBV18 combines with J gene TRBJ2-1; 8 bases match TRBD2. The CDR3 totals 16 residues. Germline lookup yields CDR1 KGHSH and CDR2 LQKENI. The V gene end was trimmed by 0 bases and the J gene end by 4 bases; junction bases not matched to a gene: 5. Here the CDR3 reads CASSPPAGGGYNEQFF. CDR3 DNA: TGTGCCAGCTCACCACCGGCGGGAGGAGGGTACAATGAGCAGTTCTTC.

This clone was detected once. Other DNA sequences in this sample translate to the same CDR3. The V gene is TRBV27, the J gene TRBJ2-2, with a tentative D call TRBD1 (6 bases). Per germline, CDR1 MNHEY and CDR2 SMNVEV (reference sequence). The CDR3 contains 14 residues. Trimming left V 3 bases short and J 1 base short, with 6 bases between. CDR3 nucleotides: TGTGCCAGCAGTTTGGGACAGAACACCGGGGAGCTGTTTTTT. Translated: CASSLGQNTGELFF.

The V gene is TRBV4-3, the J gene TRBJ2-6, with D possibly being TRBD1 (5 bases). CDR3 length: 17 residues. Germline lookup yields CDR1 LGHNA and CDR2 YSLEER. V dropped 1 base and J dropped 2 bases, with 12 bases sitting between them. CDR3: CASSQGPPGTGANVLTF. CDR3 bases: TGCGCCAGCAGCCAAGGGCCCCCAGGGACTGGGGCCAACGTCCTGACTTTC.

The gene calls are TRBV2 and TRBJ2-5; TRBD2 matches 13 bases. V lost 6 bases and J lost 0; bases outside the gene matches: 4. The germline V gene has CDR1 SNHLY and CDR2 FYNNEI. The CDR3 runs to 16 residues. CDR3 bases: TGTGCCAGCAGGGAACTAGCGGGAGGGTACCAAGAGACCCAGTACTTC. Translated, it gives CASRELAGGYQETQYF.

CDR3 sequence reads: CASSTSGGGQPQHF. The DNA of the CDR3 is TGTGCCAGCAGTACGTCAGGGGGCGGGCAGCCCCAGCATTTT. This sequence joins TRBV6-2 or TRBV6-3 and TRBJ1-5, with 8 bases lining up with TRBD1. From germline, CDR1 is MNHEY and CDR2 SVGEGT. This CDR3 has 14 residues. V shed 5 bases and J 7 bases; nucleotides not matched to a gene: 7.

The chain couples TRBV7-2 to TRBJ2-7; 8 bases align to TRBD2. Germline CDR1 SGHTA, CDR2 FQGNSA. The CDR3 has 17 residues. Trimming removed 0 bases from V and 3 bases from J; junction bases left unmatched: 10. The CDR3, as DNA: TGTGCCAGCAGCTTAGCGCCCAGCGGGAGTATTCGCTACGAGCAGTACTTC. As protein: CASSLAPSGSIRYEQYF.

The chain recombines TRBV30 with TRBJ1-1; 10 bases match TRBD1. The CDR3 extends over 16 amino acids. Trimming took 3 bases from V and 2 from J; bases not matched to a gene: 9. Germline V gene sequence: CDR1 GTSNPN, CDR2 SVGIG (reference sequence). The CDR3 sequence is CAWRVDWDRGNTEAFF. The CDR3 DNA sequence: TGTGCCTGGAGGGTCGATTGGGACAGGGGCAACACTGAAGCTTTCTTT. The whole variable domain, remainder taken from reference TRBV30 and TRBJ1-1, is SQTIHQWPATLVQPVGSPLSLECTVEGTSNPNLYWYRQAAGRGLQLLFYSVGIGQISSEVPQNLSASRPQDRQFILSSKKLLLSDSGFYLCAWRVDWDRGNTEAFFGQGTRLTVV.

This sequence joins TRBV11-2 and TRBJ2-7, with 7 nucleotides matching TRBD1. Trimming at V came to 3 bases and at J to 2 bases, leaving 4 bases not matched to a gene. Germline V gene data show CDR1 as SGHAT and CDR2 as FQNNGV. The CDR3 contains 14 residues. The CDR3 DNA is TGTGCCAGCAGCTTTAACAGGGGTCCCTACGAGCAGTACTTC. As protein: CASSFNRGPYEQYF.

In nucleotides, the CDR3 is TGTGCCAGTAGTACCAGGACTAGCGGGAGTCCTGAGCAGTTCTTC. Translating gives CASSTRTSGSPEQFF. The chain links TRBV19 to TRBJ2-1; 13 bases match TRBD2. V shed 4 bases, J shed 9 bases, and the junction held 6 bases outside the gene matches. Germline-derived CDR1 and CDR2 are LNHDA and SQIVND (reference sequence). The CDR3 length is 15 residues. Drawing the rest from reference TRBV19 and TRBJ2-1, the complete variable domain is DGGITQSPKYLFRKEGQNVTLSCEQNLNHDAMYWYRQDPGQGLRLIYYSQIVNDFQKGDIAEGYSVSREKKESFPLTVTSAQKNPTAFYLCASSTRTSGSPEQFFGPGTRLTVL.

The chain is built from TRBV5-1 and TRBJ2-1; no reliable D call. Germline CDR1 reads SGHRS; CDR2 reads YFSETQ. The CDR3 totals 13 residues. V lost 0 bases and J lost 6, with 7 bases in between. CDR3 amino acids: CASSLGLVNEQFF. CDR3 nucleotide sequence: TGCGCCAGCAGCTTGGGACTGGTCAATGAGCAGTTCTTC.

The chain joins TRBV5-1 to TRBJ2-7, with D hard to call. The CDR3 covers 13 residues. The germline V gene encodes CDR1 SGHRS and CDR2 YFSETQ. V lost 1 base, J lost 3 bases, and 8 bases lay in between. CDR3 sequence: CASSLRGGYEQYF. The CDR3 bases are TGCGCCAGCAGCTTGCGAGGTGGCTACGAGCAGTACTTC.

This chain uses TRBV10-1 with TRBJ1-6, with TRBD1 as a possible D gene (5 bases). The CDR3 extends over 13 amino acids. Trimming took off 8 bases at V and 5 bases at J, with 10 bases between the two ends. Germline V gene lookup returns CDR1 WNHNN and CDR2 SYGVQD (reference sequence). CDR3 coding DNA: TGCGCCAGCCAACAGGACAATAATTCACCCCTCCACTTT. Residues: CASQQDNNSPLHF.

This rearrangement joins TRBV27 to TRBJ1-6; D is perhaps TRBD1 (5 bases). The CDR3 length is 14 residues. The ends were cut back, 2 bases at V and 6 bases at J, with 8 bases in the middle. Germline V gene data show CDR1 as MNHEY and CDR2 as SMNVEV (reference sequence). CDR3 region: CASSLDSSNSPLHF. The DNA of the CDR3 is TGTGCCAGCAGTTTAGACAGCTCTAATTCACCCCTCCACTTT.

V gene TRBV18 combines with J gene TRBJ1-1, with D perhaps TRBD1 (6 bases). The CDR3 contains 16 residues. V gave up 3 bases and J gave up 1 base, with 15 bases separating them. Germline V gene data show CDR1 as KGHSH and CDR2 as LQKENI. The CDR3 spells CASSPVLTGSNTEAFF. The CDR3 nucleotides read TGTGCCAGCTCACCCGTCCTGACAGGATCGAACACTGAAGCTTTCTTT.

This chain uses TRBV7-2 with TRBJ2-3, with D perhaps matching TRBD1 (5 bases). V was shortened by 3 bases and J by 4 bases, with 11 bases between the two germline ends. CDR3 length equals 14 residues. CDR1 and CDR2 from the germline V gene are SGHTA and FQGNSA. CDR3 coding DNA: TGTGCCAGCAGCTTTACCTCAGGGTCAGATACGCAGTATTTT. Translated, it gives CASSFTSGSDTQYF.

The count of this clone is one. V usage is TRBV7-2 and J usage is TRBJ2-1; D possibly corresponds to TRBD1 (6 bases). The CDR3 runs 14 residues. V was shortened by 5 bases and J by 4 bases, with 12 bases between the two germline ends. The germline V gene encodes CDR1 SGHTA and CDR2 FQGNSA. CDR3 in amino acids: CASSRPQGYNEQFF. The CDR3 region has the DNA TGTGCCAGCAGCCGCCCTCAGGGGTACAATGAGCAGTTCTTC.

The rearrangement uses TRBV2 and TRBJ2-3, with 10 bases aligning to TRBD2. Per germline, CDR1 SNHLY and CDR2 FYNNEI. This CDR3 comprises 16 residues. V was clipped by 4 bases and J by 0 bases; unmatched bases: 4. CDR3 protein: CASSGGLALSTDTQYF. The CDR3 nucleotides read TGTGCCAGCAGTGGGGGACTAGCGCTAAGCACAGATACGCAGTATTTT.

This chain links TRBV16 with TRBJ1-1, with 7 bases matching TRBD1. This CDR3 spans 14 amino acids. J was trimmed by 0 bases and V by 6 bases; bases with no gene match: 4. CDR1 is KGHSY, CDR2 FQNENV, per germline. As DNA, the CDR3 is TGTGCCAGCAGTCCTGGACAGGTGAACACTGAAGCTTTCTTT. It translates to CASSPGQVNTEAFF.